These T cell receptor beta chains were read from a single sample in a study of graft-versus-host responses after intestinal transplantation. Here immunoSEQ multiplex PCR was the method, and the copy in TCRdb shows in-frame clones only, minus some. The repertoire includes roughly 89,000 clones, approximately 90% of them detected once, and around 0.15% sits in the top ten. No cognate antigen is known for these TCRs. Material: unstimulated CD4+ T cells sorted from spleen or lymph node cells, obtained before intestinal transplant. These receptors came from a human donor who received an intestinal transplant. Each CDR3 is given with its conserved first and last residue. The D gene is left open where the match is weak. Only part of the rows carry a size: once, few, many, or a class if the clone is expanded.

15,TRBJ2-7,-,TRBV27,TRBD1,TGTGCCAGCAGTTCGAGGGACAGGGGGACCTACGAGCAGTACTTC,CASSSRDRGTYEQYF
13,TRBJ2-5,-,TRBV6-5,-,TGTGCCAGCAGTTACTCCGTCCGGGAGACCCAGTACTTC,CASSYSVRETQYF
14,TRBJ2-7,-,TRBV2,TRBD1,TGTGCCAGCAGCAGACAGGGCCCAACCTACGAGCAGTACTTC,CASSRQGPTYEQYF
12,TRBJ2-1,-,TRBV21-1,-,TGTGCCAGCAGCCGACAGCCCAATGAGCAGTTCTTC,CASSRQPNEQFF
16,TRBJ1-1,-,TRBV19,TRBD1,TGTGCCAGTAGTGTCGGGGACAGGGGGCGGGGTACTGAAGCTTTCTTT,CASSVGDRGRGTEAFF
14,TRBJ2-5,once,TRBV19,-,TGTGCCAGTAGTATGCGGGGAATAGGAGAGACCCAGTACTTC,CASSMRGIGETQYF
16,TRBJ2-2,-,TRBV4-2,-,TGTGCCAGCAGCCAAGTTCAGCGGTTGAACACCGGGGAGCTGTTTTTT,CASSQVQRLNTGELFF
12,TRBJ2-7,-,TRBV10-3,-,TGTGCCATTGCAGGGGACACCTACGAGCAGTACTTC,CAIAGDTYEQYF
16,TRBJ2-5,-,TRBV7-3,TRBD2,TGTGCCAGCAGCTCCTCTAGCGGGGGGATCAGGGGGACCCAGTACTTC,CASSSSSGGIRGTQYF
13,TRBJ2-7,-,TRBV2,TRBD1,TGTGCCAGCCGGACAGGGATTGTCTACGAGCAGTACTTC,CASRTGIVYEQYF
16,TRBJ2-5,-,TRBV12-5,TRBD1,TGTGCTAGTGGTTTGTCCCCAGGGGGCGGGCAAGAGACCCAGTACTTC,CASGLSPGGGQETQYF
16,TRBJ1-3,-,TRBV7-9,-,TGTGCCAGCAGCTTAGCAAGTACGGGTAGAGGAAACACCATATATTTT,CASSLASTGRGNTIYF
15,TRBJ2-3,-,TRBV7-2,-,TGTGCCAGCAGCCCCACCTTCGGTGCCACAGATACGCAGTATTTT,CASSPTFGATDTQYF
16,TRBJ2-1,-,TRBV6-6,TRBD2,TGTGCCAGCACTAACCCCCGGGAGGCCCTTCACAATGAGCAGTTCTTC,CASTNPREALHNEQFF
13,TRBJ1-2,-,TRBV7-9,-,TGTGCCAGCAGCTTAGTGGTGAGCTATGGCTACACCTTC,CASSLVVSYGYTF
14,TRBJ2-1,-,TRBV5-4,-,TGTGCCAGCAGCTTCAACCCCGCCGGGAATGAGCAGTTCTTC,CASSFNPAGNEQFF